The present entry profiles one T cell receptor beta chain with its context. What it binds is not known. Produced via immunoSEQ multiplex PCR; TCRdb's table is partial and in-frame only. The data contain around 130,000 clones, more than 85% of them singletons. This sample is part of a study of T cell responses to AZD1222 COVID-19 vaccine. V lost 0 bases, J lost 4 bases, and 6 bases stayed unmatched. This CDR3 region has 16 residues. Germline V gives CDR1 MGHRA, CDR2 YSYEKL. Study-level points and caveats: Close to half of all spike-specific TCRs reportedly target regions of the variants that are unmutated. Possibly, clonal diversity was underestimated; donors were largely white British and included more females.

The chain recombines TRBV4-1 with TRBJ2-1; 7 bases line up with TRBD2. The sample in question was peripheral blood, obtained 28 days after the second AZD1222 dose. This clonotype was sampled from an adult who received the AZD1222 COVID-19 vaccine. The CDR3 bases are TGCGCCAGCAGCCAAGATCCGGGGGGAAGATACAATGAGCAGTTCTTC. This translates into CASSQDPGGRYNEQFF.